The 27 T cell receptor beta chains listed next were all sequenced from one sample in a study of cytomegalovirus exposure and HLA in healthy donors. PCR was performed using 60 Vbeta and 13 Jbeta primers. The data were produced by immunoSEQ multiplex PCR, yet TCRdb's version contains in-frame clones alone and is incomplete. The profile shows over 50,000 clones, approximately 72% of them singletons. Material for sequencing was PBMCs. The origin of the receptors is a middle-aged man in good health and CMV-seropositive.

The rearrangement joins TRBV5-1 to TRBJ2-7, with 9 nucleotides matching TRBD1. J lost 2 bases, V lost 4 bases, and 4 bases had no gene match. The CDR3 spans 14 residues. CDR1 is SGHRS, CDR2 YFSETQ, per germline. The DNA for the CDR3 is TGCGCCAGCAGCATGACAGGGGGGGCCTACGAGCAGTACTTC. The encoded protein is CASSMTGGAYEQYF.

This chain connects TRBV5-1 to TRBJ2-7, with TRBD1 matching over 8 bases. CDR3 length equals 14 residues. The J segment lost 0 bases and the V segment lost 6 bases, leaving 5 bases of the junction unmatched. Germline values: CDR1 SGHRS, CDR2 YFSETQ. The CDR3 region is CASMQGASSYEQYF. The CDR3 DNA is TGCGCCAGCATGCAGGGGGCCTCCTCCTACGAGCAGTACTTC.

This clone was counted a few times. This chain connects TRBV10-2 to TRBJ1-1, with D tentatively TRBD1 (6 bases). Trimming took off 7 bases at V and 4 bases at J, with 16 bases between the two ends. The germline gives CDR1 WSHSY, CDR2 SAAADI. The CDR3 extends over 14 amino acids. This chain's CDR3 is CASIPGHATTEAFF. CDR3 sequence (DNA): TGCGCCAGCATACCGGGACACGCAACCACTGAAGCTTTCTTT.

This clone was found once. The gene calls are TRBV18 and TRBJ2-7; maybe TRBD1 (5 bases). Per the germline V gene, CDR1 is KGHSH and CDR2 is LQKENI. V lost 2 bases and J lost 2, with 7 bases in between. The CDR3 totals 13 residues. CDR3 protein: CASSPTGTYEQYF. CDR3 nucleotides: TGTGCCAGCTCACCAACAGGTACCTACGAGCAGTACTTC.

The genes are TRBV20-1 and TRBJ1-2; a weak D match, TRBD1 (5 bases). Trimming stripped 6 bases from V and 8 bases from J, with 13 bases between. The germline CDR1 and CDR2 sequences are DFQATT and SNEGSKA (reference sequence). The length of the CDR3 is 11 residues. CDR3 in DNA: TGCAGTGCCGTCCGGCAGGGCGGCTACACCTTC. Residues: CSAVRQGGYTF.

This rearrangement joins TRBV6-5 to TRBJ1-2; TRBD1 matches at 7 bases. Germline V gene sequence: CDR1 MNHEY, CDR2 SVGAGI. This CDR3 spans 12 amino acids. With 6 bases clipped from V and 4 bases from J, the junction kept 2 bases outside the gene matches. CDR3: CASRGQSYGYTF. The DNA of the CDR3 is TGTGCCAGCAGGGGACAGAGCTATGGCTACACCTTC.

CDR3 in DNA: TGTGCCAGCAGTGAACCAGCAGGCAACTATGGCTACACCTTC. Protein: CASSEPAGNYGYTF. This sequence joins TRBV6-1 and TRBJ1-2; D ambiguous. The CDR3 loop spans 14 amino acids. Germline CDR1 is MNHNS and CDR2 is SASEGT. V was cut by 2 bases and J by 2 bases, with 9 bases left in between.

The chain joins TRBV27 to TRBJ1-6, with a weak D call TRBD1 (6 bases). Germline CDR1 and CDR2: MNHEY and SMNVEV (reference sequence). V lost 5 bases and J 6 bases, leaving 14 bases between the germline ends. There are 15 residues in the CDR3. The CDR3 reads CASSPRSGVNSPLHF. The CDR3 DNA reads TGTGCCAGCAGTCCTCGCTCAGGGGTTAATTCACCCCTCCACTTT.

With respect to this clone: Compared with germline, one end of the junction differs, possibly owing to a read error. CDR3 sequence (DNA): TGTTCCAGCAGCTCGGGACTAGCGGGATTAATGGATACGCAGTATTTT. Protein product: CSSSSGLAGLMDTQYF. The J gene is TRBJ2-3, the V gene TRBV7-9; 13 nucleotides match TRBD2. Germline V gene data show CDR1 as SEHNR and CDR2 as FQNEAQ (reference sequence). This CDR3 contains 16 residues.

The chain uses TRBV10-2 and TRBJ2-1, with D perhaps TRBD2 (6 bases). Trimming pared 3 bases from V and 6 bases from J, leaving 15 bases between. Germline CDR1 is WSHSY and CDR2 is SAAADI. This CDR3 comprises 15 residues. The CDR3 DNA follows: TGCGCCAGCAGTGAATACGGGAGCGTAGGCAATGAGCAGTTCTTC. It encodes CASSEYGSVGNEQFF.

The chain links TRBV27 to TRBJ2-5; 7 bases agree with TRBD2. The end of the DNA aligns better with TRBJ2-7, so the J call may be wrong. This CDR3 is 14 amino acids long. Germline CDR1 and CDR2: MNHEY and SMNVEV (reference sequence). CDR3 sequence (DNA): TGTGCCAGCAGTTCGTCCGGGAGGTTCCACGAGCAGTACTTC. Translation gives CASSSSGRFHEQYF.

The chain combines TRBV7-9 with TRBJ1-2; D possibly corresponds to TRBD1 (5 bases). The length of the CDR3 is 16 residues. Trimming took 4 bases from V and 3 from J, leaving 18 bases between them. CDR1 SEHNR and CDR2 FQNEAQ come from the germline V gene (reference sequence). The CDR3 DNA sequence: TGTGCCAGCAGCTCACAGAGGGGAGGGGTAGACTATGGCTACACCTTC. Translating gives CASSSQRGGVDYGYTF.

The genes are TRBV30 and TRBJ2-1, with TRBD2 matching 12 bases. The V gene end was trimmed by 0 bases and the J gene end by 8 bases; junction bases not matched to a gene: 5. This CDR3 contains 15 residues. CDR1 is GTSNPN and CDR2 is SVGIG in the germline V gene (reference sequence). DNA for the CDR3: TGTGCCTGGAGTGTTGCTAGCGGGGGGGATTATGAGCAGTTCTTC. It specifies CAWSVASGGDYEQFF.

The J gene is TRBJ2-1, the V gene TRBV2; D unresolved. Per germline, CDR1 SNHLY and CDR2 FYNNEI. The V gene lost 7 bases and the J gene lost 0 bases, with 13 bases spanning the gap. This CDR3 contains 15 residues. The CDR3 is CASTLMGSSYNEQFF. The CDR3 nucleotides are TGTGCCAGCACCCTAATGGGCTCCTCCTACAATGAGCAGTTCTTC.

This clone came up once. The chain couples TRBV6-6 to TRBJ2-3, with D possibly being TRBD2 (5 bases). The CDR3 contains 11 residues. V was cut by 5 bases and J by 8 bases, with 8 bases left in between. The germline V gene has CDR1 MNHNY and CDR2 SVGAGI (reference sequence). The CDR3 DNA sequence: TGTGCCAGCAGTCCTAGCTCTACGCAGTATTTT. Translating it yields CASSPSSTQYF.

In regard to this clone: Other DNA sequences in the same sample also yield this CDR3. The V gene is TRBV19, the J gene TRBJ2-7, with 8 bases aligning to TRBD1. The germline CDR1 and CDR2 sequences are LNHDA and SQIVND (reference sequence). This CDR3 has 14 residues. V lost 3 bases and J lost 2; bases outside the gene matches: 3. The CDR3 nucleotides read TGTGCCAGTAGTATTGGGACAGGAGCCTACGAGCAGTACTTC. It yields the protein CASSIGTGAYEQYF.

The J gene is TRBJ2-2, the V gene TRBV6-6; 7 positions match TRBD2. CDR1 is MNHNY and CDR2 is SVGAGI in the germline V gene (reference sequence). V lost 8 bases to trimming and J lost 5 bases; unmatched junction nucleotides: 5. The CDR3 sequence is 13 residues long. The DNA for the CDR3 is TGTGCCAGCTCCTGGGGGGGGACCGGGGAGCTGTTTTTT. Amino acids: CASSWGGTGELFF.

To note about this clone: This sample also contains other DNA sequences that code for the same CDR3. This chain connects TRBV19 to TRBJ1-2, with TRBD1 matching over 7 bases. Unmatched junction bases numbered 22, after V lost 4 bases and J lost 8 bases. CDR1 and CDR2 from the germline V gene are LNHDA and SQIVND (reference sequence). The length of the CDR3 is 18 residues. The CDR3 coding sequence is TGTGCCAGTAGTACTGGATTACTGTCGGACAGGTCGGCGTGGGGCTACACCTTC. The encoded protein is CASSTGLLSDRSAWGYTF.

The rearrangement links TRBV2 to TRBJ1-2; D is perhaps TRBD1 (5 bases). Germline CDR1 reads SNHLY; CDR2 reads FYNNEI. Trimming pared 2 bases from V and 7 bases from J, leaving 14 bases between. This CDR3 has 14 residues. This CDR3 reads CASSEQGFRGGYTF. CDR3 DNA: TGTGCCAGCAGTGAACAGGGTTTCAGAGGTGGCTACACCTTC.

This sequence joins TRBV28 and TRBJ1-2, with unresolved D. V lost 4 bases to trimming and J lost 8 bases, with 14 bases between them. The CDR3 covers 13 residues. CDR1 and CDR2 (germline): MDHEN, SYDVKM. DNA of the CDR3: TGTGCCAGCAGTTACCGGGCCGGGGAAGGCTACACCTTC. It codes for CASSYRAGEGYTF.

The chain recombines TRBV5-4 with TRBJ1-1, with D uncertain. In germline, CDR1 is SGHNT, CDR2 YYREEE (reference sequence). V gave up 4 bases and J gave up 0 bases, with 10 bases separating them. The length of the CDR3 is 14 residues. DNA of the CDR3: TGTGCCAGCAGCCGTGAGGGAATGAACACTGAAGCTTTCTTT. Amino acids: CASSREGMNTEAFF.

The chain joins TRBV30 to TRBJ1-4; tentative D call: TRBD1 (6 bases). This CDR3 is built from 15 residues. With 3 bases removed from V and 5 bases from J, the gap between germline ends came to 16 bases. Germline V CDR1 and CDR2: GTSNPN, SVGIG (reference sequence). Here the CDR3 DNA reads TGTGCCTGGAGCCCTAGGAGGCAGGGGAATGAAAAACTGTTTTTT. Protein product: CAWSPRRQGNEKLFF.

The gene calls are TRBV13 and TRBJ2-3, with D unclear. This CDR3 contains 14 residues. With 5 bases removed from V and 3 bases from J, the gap between germline ends came to 12 bases. Germline assignment: CDR1 PRHDT and CDR2 FYEKMQ (reference sequence). The CDR3 spells CASSPRRGTDTQYF. The DNA for the CDR3 is TGTGCCAGCAGCCCCCGTCGAGGTACAGATACGCAGTATTTT.

Concerning this clone: At one end, the junction sequence differs from germline, possibly due to a read error. The chain employs TRBV27 and TRBJ1-1; 7 nucleotides match TRBD1. The CDR3 runs to 16 residues. Germline lookup yields CDR1 MNHEY and CDR2 SMNVEV (reference sequence). This CDR3 is CASSLYGKGADTEAFF. CDR3 DNA: TGTGCCAGCAGCTTATACGGTAAGGGGGCTGACACTGAAGCTTTCTTT.

J is TRBJ2-1 and V is TRBV5-8, with D maybe TRBD1 (6 bases). This CDR3 is built from 15 residues. Deletions cut 0 bases from V and 4 bases from J, with 11 bases between. CDR1 SGHTS and CDR2 YDEGEE come from the germline V gene. This CDR3 reads CASSLGLRGYNEQFF. As DNA, the CDR3 is TGTGCCAGCAGCTTGGGGTTGAGGGGGTACAATGAGCAGTTCTTC.

Remarks on this clone: Other DNA sequences in this sample translate to the same CDR3. The CDR3 reads CASSQDAGQGYYEQYF. In DNA, the CDR3 is TGCGCCAGCAGCCAAGACGCAGGACAAGGCTACTACGAGCAGTACTTC. The chain couples TRBV4-3 to TRBJ2-7, with D tentatively TRBD1 (5 bases). Germline lookup yields CDR1 LGHNA and CDR2 YSLEER. The CDR3 consists of 16 residues. Trimming left V 0 bases short and J 3 bases short, with 15 bases between.

CDR3 bases: TGTGCCATCTCTGAAGGAGGGGCTGGAAACACCATATATTTT. Encoded protein: CAISEGGAGNTIYF. The V gene is TRBV10-3, the J gene TRBJ1-3; D possibly corresponds to TRBD1 (5 bases). The CDR3 length is 14 residues. Looked up from germline, CDR1 is ENHRY and CDR2 is SYGVKD. Trimming pared 8 bases from V and 2 bases from J, leaving 13 bases between.